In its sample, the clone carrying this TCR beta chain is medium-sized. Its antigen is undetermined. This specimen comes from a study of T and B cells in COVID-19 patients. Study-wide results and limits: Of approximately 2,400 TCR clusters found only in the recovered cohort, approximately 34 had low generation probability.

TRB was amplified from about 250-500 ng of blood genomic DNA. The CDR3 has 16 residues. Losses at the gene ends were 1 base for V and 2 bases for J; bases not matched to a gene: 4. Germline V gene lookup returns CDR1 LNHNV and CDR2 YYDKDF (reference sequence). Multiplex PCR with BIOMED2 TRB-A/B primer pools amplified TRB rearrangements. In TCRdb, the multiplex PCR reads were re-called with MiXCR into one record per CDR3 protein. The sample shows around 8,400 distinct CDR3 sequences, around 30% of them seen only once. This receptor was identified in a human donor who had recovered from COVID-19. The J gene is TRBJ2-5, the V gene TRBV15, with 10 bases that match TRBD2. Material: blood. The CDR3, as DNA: TGTGCCACCAGCAGAGGGGCTAGCGGGAGTCAAGAGACCCAGTACTTC. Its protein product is CATSRGASGSQETQYF.